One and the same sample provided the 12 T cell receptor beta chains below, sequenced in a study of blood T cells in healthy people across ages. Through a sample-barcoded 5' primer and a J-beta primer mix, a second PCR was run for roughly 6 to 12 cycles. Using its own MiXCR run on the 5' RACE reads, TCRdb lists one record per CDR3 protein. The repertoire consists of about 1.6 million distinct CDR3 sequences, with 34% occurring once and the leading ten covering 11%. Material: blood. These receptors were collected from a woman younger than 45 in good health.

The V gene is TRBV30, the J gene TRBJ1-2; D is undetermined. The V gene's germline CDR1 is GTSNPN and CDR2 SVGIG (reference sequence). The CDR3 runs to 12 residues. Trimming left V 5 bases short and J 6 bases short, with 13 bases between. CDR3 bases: TGTGCCTGGGGCCAATTCAGAGATGGCTACACCTTC. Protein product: CAWGQFRDGYTF.

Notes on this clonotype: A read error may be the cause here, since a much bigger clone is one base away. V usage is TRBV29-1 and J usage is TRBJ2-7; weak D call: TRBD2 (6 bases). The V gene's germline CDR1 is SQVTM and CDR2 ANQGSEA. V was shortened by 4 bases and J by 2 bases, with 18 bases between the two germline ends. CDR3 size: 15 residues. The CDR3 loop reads CSVASQASETYEQYF. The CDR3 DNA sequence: TGCAGCGTTGCCTCACAGGCTAGCGAAACCTACGAGCAGTACTTC.

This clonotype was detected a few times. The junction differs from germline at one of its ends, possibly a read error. This CDR3 reads CAGSATSLETQYF. As DNA, the CDR3 is TGTGCCGGCAGTGCGACTAGCTTGGAGACCCAGTACTTC. This chain uses TRBV3-1 with TRBJ2-5; TRBD2 agrees at 7 bases. CDR1 LGHDT and CDR2 YNNKEL come from the germline V gene (reference sequence). The CDR3 loop spans 13 amino acids.

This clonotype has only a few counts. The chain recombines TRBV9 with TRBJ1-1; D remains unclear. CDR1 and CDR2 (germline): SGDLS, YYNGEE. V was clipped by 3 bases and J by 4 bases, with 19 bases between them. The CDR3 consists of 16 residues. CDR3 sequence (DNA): TGTGCCAGCAGCGCGACCCCCCATGCCGGGGTCACTGAAGCTTTCTTT. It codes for CASSATPHAGVTEAFF.

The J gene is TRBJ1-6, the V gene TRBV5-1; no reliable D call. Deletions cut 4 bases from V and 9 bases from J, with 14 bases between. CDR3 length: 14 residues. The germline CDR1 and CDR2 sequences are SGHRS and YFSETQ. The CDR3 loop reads CASSLRTETSPLHF. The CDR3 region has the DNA TGCGCCAGCAGCCTAAGGACGGAAACTTCACCCCTCCACTTT. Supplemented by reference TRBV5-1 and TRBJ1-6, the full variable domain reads KAGVTQTPRYLIKTRGQQVTLSCSPISGHRSVSWYQQTPGQGLQFLFEYFSETQRNKGNFPGRFSGRQFSNSRSEMNVSTLELGDSALYLCASSLRTETSPLHFGNGTRLTVT.

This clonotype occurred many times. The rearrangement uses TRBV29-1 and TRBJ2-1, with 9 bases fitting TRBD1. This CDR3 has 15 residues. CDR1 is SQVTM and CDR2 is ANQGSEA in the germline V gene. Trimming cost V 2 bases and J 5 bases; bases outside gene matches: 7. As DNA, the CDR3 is TGCAGCGTTGAACTAGCCGGGACAGGGAACAATGAGCAGTTCTTC. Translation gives CSVELAGTGNNEQFF.

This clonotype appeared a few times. CDR3 sequence: CASSWQGAGEQYF. CDR3 DNA sequence: TGTGCCAGCAGTTGGCAGGGGGCTGGCGAGCAGTACTTC. This sequence joins TRBV27 and TRBJ2-7, with 8 nucleotides matching TRBD1. After removal of 4 bases from V and 6 bases from J, the junction contained 5 bases not matched to a gene. The CDR3 is made up of 13 amino acids. The germline V gene encodes CDR1 MNHEY and CDR2 SMNVEV (reference sequence).

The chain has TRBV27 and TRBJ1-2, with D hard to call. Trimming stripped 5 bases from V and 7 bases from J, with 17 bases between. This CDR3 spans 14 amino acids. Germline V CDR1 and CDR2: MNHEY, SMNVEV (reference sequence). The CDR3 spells CASSLYNGRSGYTF. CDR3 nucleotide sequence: TGTGCCAGCAGTCTCTATAACGGGAGATCTGGCTACACCTTC.

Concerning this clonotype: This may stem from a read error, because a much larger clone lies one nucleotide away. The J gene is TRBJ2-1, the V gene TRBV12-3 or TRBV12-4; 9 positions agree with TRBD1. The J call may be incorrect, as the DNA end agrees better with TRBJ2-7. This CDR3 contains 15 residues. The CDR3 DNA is TGTGCCAGCACCGCCCCCGGGACAGGGCGGCAAAAGCAGTACTTC. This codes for CASTAPGTGRQKQYF.

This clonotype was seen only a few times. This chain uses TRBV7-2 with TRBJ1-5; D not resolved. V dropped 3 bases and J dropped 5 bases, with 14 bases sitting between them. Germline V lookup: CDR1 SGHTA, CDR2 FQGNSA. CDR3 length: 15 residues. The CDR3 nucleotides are TGTGCCAGCAGCTTGAATACGAACACGGATCAGCCCCAGCATTTT. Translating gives CASSLNTNTDQPQHF.

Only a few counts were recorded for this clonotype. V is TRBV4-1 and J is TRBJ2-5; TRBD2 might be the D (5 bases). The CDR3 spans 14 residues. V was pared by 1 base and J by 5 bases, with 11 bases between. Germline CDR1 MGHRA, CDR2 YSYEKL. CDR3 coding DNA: TGCGCCAGCAGCCAAGCGGGAAGGTTGGAGACCCAGTACTTC. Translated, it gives CASSQAGRLETQYF.

The CDR3 bases are TGCAGTGCTAGTTGGGGACAGTACAATGAGCAGTTCTTC. Protein sequence: CSASWGQYNEQFF. The V gene is TRBV20-1, the J gene TRBJ2-1, with 7 bases fitting TRBD1. From germline, CDR1 is DFQATT and CDR2 SNEGSKA (reference sequence). CDR3 length equals 13 residues. The V segment lost 3 bases and the J segment 4 bases; nucleotides outside the gene matches: 3.